This TCR beta chain came from a study of blood T cell repertoires in COVID-19 (dated by TCRdb to 2020 to 2021). The study in broad terms: Collaborator samples came from the United States, Italy and Spain and covered acute and convalescent phases of COVID-19. Samples were obtained from the ongoing ImmuneRACE study (first 160 participants) and from over 1,000 subjects provided by 6 global collaborators. Deeply sampled blood TCRbeta repertoires from subjects exposed to, actively infected with, or recovered from COVID-19 were included in the dataset. Sample metadata almost always included a de-identified subject ID, COVID-19 status, age in years and sex. Where HLA class I and class II types were available, the types were taken from metadata supplied by the sample provider, not from assay-based typing. The material from the prospective study consisted of cDNA or gDNA derived from T cells, B-cell-depleted T cells, or PBMCs. The repertoires were released in a freely available public database meant as a resource for research on the immune response to SARS-CoV-2. The full study reports these points: The quantity of clinical and demographic metadata differed by source and by participant and was supplied without curation.

V is clipped by 4 bases and J by 3 bases, and the sequence between their germline boundaries is 14 bases long. The germline V gene specifies SGDLS as CDR1 and YYNGEE as CDR2. Including cysteine and phenylalanine, the CDR3 has 15 amino acids. Here the CDR3 DNA is all that survives: 45 bases in frame from base 1. TCRbeta CDR3 regions were amplified from genomic DNA using the immunoSEQ Assay, a bias-controlled multiplex PCR. For the original study's pipeline: Nucleated cell counts per sample were estimated from amplification of reference gene primers within the assay. To quantify the absolute abundance of each unique TCRbeta CDR3 rearrangement, sequence reads were collapsed and filtered. For each sample, productive Simpson clonality was calculated as the square root of Simpson's diversity index across productive rearrangements. TCRdb provides this immuneACCESS table in a form limited to in-frame rearrangements. Some clones are lacking; in checked studies, under half of them reflect an unresolved V gene, and why the rest are absent is not known. Clonal size and the V and J genes are those of that table, whereas D and trimming came from the DNA. Across this sample there are around 140,000 clones, with roughly 88% seen only once. The ten most abundant clones make up approximately 2.3% of the sample.

Each collaborating institution followed its own protocols to collect whole blood in K2EDTA tubes. For TCRbeta analysis, collaborators shipped samples as frozen whole blood, isolated PBMCs, or DNA extracted from either of those sample types. This clone was recorded once. Its specific antigen is unknown. Base qualities are missing; no much larger clone stands one base away. Sequencing was done on a sample of peripheral blood. Recombination linked TRBV9 to TRBJ1-3, and the D gene may be TRBD1, 5 bases matching. The receptor comes from a man between 65 and 85 years old with active COVID-19. The DNA reads as follows: TGTGCCAGCAGCCCCCGCGACAGTCTTGGAAACACCATATATTTT. Translated, it gives CASSPRDSLGNTIYF.